This TCR beta chain came from a study of control samples from healthy donors and cancer patients. The protocol was immunoSEQ multiplex PCR, while the TCRdb copy is restricted to in-frame clones and leaves out a portion. The sample includes around 42,000 clones, around four fifths of them seen just once. V lost 1 base and J lost 5, with 18 bases in between. The V gene's germline CDR1 is MNHEY and CDR2 SMNVEV (reference sequence). The CDR3 contains 17 residues. The source of this sequence is a man aged 60 to 75 in good health. The chain has TRBV27 and TRBJ2-1; no clear D. Sequenced: blood. CDR3 sequence: CASSLWKRVPRHNEQFF. As DNA, the CDR3 is TGTGCCAGCAGTTTATGGAAACGGGTCCCCCGCCACAATGAGCAGTTCTTC.